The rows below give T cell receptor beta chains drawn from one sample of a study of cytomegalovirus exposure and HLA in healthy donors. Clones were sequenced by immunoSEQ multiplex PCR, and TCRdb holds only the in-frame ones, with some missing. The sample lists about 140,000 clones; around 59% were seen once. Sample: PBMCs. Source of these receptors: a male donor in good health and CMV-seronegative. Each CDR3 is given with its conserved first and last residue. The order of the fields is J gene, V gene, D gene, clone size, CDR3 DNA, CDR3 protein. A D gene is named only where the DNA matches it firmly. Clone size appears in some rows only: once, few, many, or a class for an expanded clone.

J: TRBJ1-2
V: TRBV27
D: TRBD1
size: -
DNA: TGTGCCAGCAGTTTTCAGGGGGCCTATGGCTACACCTTC
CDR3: CASSFQGAYGYTF

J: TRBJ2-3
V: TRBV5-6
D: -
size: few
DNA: TGTGCCAGCAGCGGCACAGGCACAGATACGCAGTATTTT
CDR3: CASSGTGTDTQYF

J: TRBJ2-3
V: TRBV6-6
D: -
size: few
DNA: TGTGCCAGCAGTTATGGGCAGGTCACAGATACGCAGTATTTT
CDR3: CASSYGQVTDTQYF

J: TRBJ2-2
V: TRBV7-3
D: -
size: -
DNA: TGTGCCAGCAGCCCAAACAGGGGAGGCTCCGGGGAGCTGTTTTTT
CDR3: CASSPNRGGSGELFF

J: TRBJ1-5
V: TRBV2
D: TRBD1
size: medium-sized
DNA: TGTGCCAGCAGCGGGACAGCTAATAATCAGCCCCAGCATTTT
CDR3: CASSGTANNQPQHF

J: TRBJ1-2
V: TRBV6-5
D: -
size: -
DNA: TGTGCCAGCAGTTACCCCGGCAGGGGCTATGGCTACACCTTC
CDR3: CASSYPGRGYGYTF

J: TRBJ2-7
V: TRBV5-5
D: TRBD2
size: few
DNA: TGTGCCAGCAGCGTGGAGCGCGGAGCGGGGGGAAACGAGCAGTACTTC
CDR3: CASSVERGAGGNEQYF

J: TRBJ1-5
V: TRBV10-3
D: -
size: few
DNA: TGTGCCATCAGTGACCCCAGGGATGGACAGCCCCAGCATTTT
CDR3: CAISDPRDGQPQHF

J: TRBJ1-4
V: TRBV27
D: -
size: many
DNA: TGTGCGAGTAGGCAGGCCTCGTTGGAAAAACTGTTTTTT
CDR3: CASRQASLEKLFF

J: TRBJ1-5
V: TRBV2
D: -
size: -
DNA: TGTGCCAGCAGTGAGGGACACTCGGGCCAGCCCCAGCATTTT
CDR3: CASSEGHSGQPQHF

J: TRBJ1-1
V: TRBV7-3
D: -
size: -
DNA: TGTGCCAGCAGTAGCGGCACTGAAGCTTTCTTT
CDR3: CASSSGTEAFF

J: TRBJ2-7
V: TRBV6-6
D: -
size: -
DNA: TGTGCCAGCAGTTACTCGATAGGAGGAAACTACGAGCAGTACTTC
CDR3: CASSYSIGGNYEQYF

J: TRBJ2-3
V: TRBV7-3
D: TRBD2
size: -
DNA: TGTGCCAGCAGCACCCTAGCGGGGGGGAGCACAGATACGCAGTATTTT
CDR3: CASSTLAGGSTDTQYF

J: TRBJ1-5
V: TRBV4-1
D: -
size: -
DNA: TGCGCCAGCAGCCAATCTGGAAGCGTCTATAGCAATCAGCCCCAGCATTTT
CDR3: CASSQSGSVYSNQPQHF

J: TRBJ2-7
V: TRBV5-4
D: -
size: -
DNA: TGTGCCAGCAGCTCACCAAGTGAGGAGCAGTACTTC
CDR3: CASSSPSEEQYF

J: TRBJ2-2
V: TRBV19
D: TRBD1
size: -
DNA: TGTGCCAGTACCCCCGGGACAGCGAACACCGGGGAGCTGTTTTTT
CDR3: CASTPGTANTGELFF

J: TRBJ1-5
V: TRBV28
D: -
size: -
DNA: TGTGCCAGCAGTTTAGTTACAGGCAATCAGCCCCAGCATTTT
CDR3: CASSLVTGNQPQHF

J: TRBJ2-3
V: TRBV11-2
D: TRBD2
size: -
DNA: TGTGCCAGCAGCTTCCGACTAGCGGGGGGGCTGGGAACAGATACGCAGTATTTT
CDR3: CASSFRLAGGLGTDTQYF

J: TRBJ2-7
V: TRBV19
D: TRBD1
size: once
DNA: TGTGCCAGTGGGGACAGGCGACTCTACGAGCAGTACTTC
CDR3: CASGDRRLYEQYF

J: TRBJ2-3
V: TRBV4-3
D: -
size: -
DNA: TGCGCCAGCAGCCACGCCTTAGATGGTGTCAGCACAGATACGCAGTATTTT
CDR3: CASSHALDGVSTDTQYF

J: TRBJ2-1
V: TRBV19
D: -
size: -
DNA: TGTGCCAGTAGTATAGTTGACTTCGAGGATGAGCAGTTCTTC
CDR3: CASSIVDFEDEQFF

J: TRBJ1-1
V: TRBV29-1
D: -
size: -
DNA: TGCAGCGTTGGAGTTCTAGGCGCTGAAGCTTTCTTT
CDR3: CSVGVLGAEAFF

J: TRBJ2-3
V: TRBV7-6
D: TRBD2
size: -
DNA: TGTGCCAGCAGCTCCCATGCGGGGGTCACGTCCGATACGCAGTATTTT
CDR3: CASSSHAGVTSDTQYF

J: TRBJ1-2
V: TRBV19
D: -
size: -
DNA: TGTGCCAGTAGTATAGTTCCATGGGCTTCCTCTGGTGGCTACACCTTC
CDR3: CASSIVPWASSGGYTF

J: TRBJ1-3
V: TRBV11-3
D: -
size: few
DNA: TGTGCCAGCAGCCAGGGATCAACTGGAAACACCATATATTTT
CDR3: CASSQGSTGNTIYF

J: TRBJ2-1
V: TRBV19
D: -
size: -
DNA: TGTGCCAGTAGTATAGGAACTAGGGGGACTAACAATGAGCAGTTCTTC
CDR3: CASSIGTRGTNNEQFF

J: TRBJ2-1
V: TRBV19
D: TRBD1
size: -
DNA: TGTGCCAGTACCCCCCGGACAGGGGCCTACAATGAGCAGTTCTTC
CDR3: CASTPRTGAYNEQFF

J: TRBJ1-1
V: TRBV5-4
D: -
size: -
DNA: TGTGCCAGCAGCGACGGGGAGAACACTGAAGCTTTCTTT
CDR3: CASSDGENTEAFF

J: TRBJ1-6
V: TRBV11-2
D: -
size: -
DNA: TGTGCCAGCAGCCCAGGGAGGGGGTCCTATAATTCACCCCTCCACTTT
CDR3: CASSPGRGSYNSPLHF

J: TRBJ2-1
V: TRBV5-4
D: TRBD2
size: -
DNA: TGTGCCAGCAGCTTTCCTAGCGGTCCCTACAATGAGCAGTTCTTC
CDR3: CASSFPSGPYNEQFF

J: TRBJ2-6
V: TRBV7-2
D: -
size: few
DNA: TGTGCCAGCAGCTTTACAGGGTACGGGGCCAACGTCCTGACTTTC
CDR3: CASSFTGYGANVLTF

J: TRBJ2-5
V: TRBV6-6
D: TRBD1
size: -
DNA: TGTGCCAGCAGACAGCCAGGGGGCCAAGAGACCCAGTACTTC
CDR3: CASRQPGGQETQYF

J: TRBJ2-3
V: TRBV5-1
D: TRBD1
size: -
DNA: TGCGCCAGCAGCTCCTCCGGGACAGGGGGCTTAGGGGGCACAGATACGCAGTATTTT
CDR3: CASSSSGTGGLGGTDTQYF

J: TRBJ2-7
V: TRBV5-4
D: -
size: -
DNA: TGTGCCAGCAGCTTGGAGCAGGGCTACCACGAGCAGTACTTC
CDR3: CASSLEQGYHEQYF

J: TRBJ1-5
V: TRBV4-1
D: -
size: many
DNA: TGCGCCAGCAGCCAAGCTAGTCTGGATCAGCCCCAGCATTTT
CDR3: CASSQASLDQPQHF

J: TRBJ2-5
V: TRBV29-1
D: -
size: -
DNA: TGCAGCGTTGAAGTGGTCAGGGGACAAGAGACCCAGTACTTC
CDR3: CSVEVVRGQETQYF

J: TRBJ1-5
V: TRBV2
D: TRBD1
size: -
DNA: TGTGCCAGCAGGGGGACAGATCATAGCAATCAGCCCCAGCATTTT
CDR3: CASRGTDHSNQPQHF

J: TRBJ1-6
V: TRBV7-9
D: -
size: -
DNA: TGTGCCAGCAGCCCGATGGTTAGCAGGGCTAGTTCACCCCTCCACTTT
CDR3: CASSPMVSRASSPLHF

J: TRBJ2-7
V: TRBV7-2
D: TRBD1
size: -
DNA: TGTGCCAGCAGCTCGCCGCGGGGACAGGGTTCCTACGAGCAGTACTTC
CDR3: CASSSPRGQGSYEQYF

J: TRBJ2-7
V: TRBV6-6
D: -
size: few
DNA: TGTGCCAGTGGACAGCCCGCTAAGTACGAGCAGTACTTC
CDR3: CASGQPAKYEQYF

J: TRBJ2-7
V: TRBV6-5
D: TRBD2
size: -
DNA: TGTGCCAGCAGCCGACTAGCGGTATTGGGGGAGCAGTACTTC
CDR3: CASSRLAVLGEQYF

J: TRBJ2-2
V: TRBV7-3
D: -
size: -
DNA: TGTGCCAGCAGCCTCTTGCCGGGACTCAGGAACACCGGGGAGCTGTTTTTT
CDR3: CASSLLPGLRNTGELFF

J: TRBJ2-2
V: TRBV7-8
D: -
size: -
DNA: TGTGCCAGCAGCTTAGTGGTCCCAACAGACGGCCTTAACACCGGGGAGCTGTTTTTT
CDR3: CASSLVVPTDGLNTGELFF

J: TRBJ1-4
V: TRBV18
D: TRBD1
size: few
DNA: TGTGCCAGCTCACCTGGCCGGGACAGGGACGGATTAAAAGAAAAACTGTTTTTT
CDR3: CASSPGRDRDGLKEKLFF

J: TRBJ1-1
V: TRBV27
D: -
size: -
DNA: TGTGCCGCTCGGTCGTTCATGAACACTGAAGCTTTCTTT
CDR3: CAARSFMNTEAFF

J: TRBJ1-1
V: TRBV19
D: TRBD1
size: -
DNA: TGTGCCAGTAGGGCACAGGGGGCCCCAGCTGAAGCTTTCTTT
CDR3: CASRAQGAPAEAFF

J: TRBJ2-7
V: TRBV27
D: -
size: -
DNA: TGTGCCAGCAGTTTAGGGGGTAGCGGGCAGTACTTC
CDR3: CASSLGGSGQYF

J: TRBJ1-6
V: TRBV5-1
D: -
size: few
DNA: TGCGCCAGCAGCCCGGATCCTCCTGGGAGTTCACCCCTCCACTTT
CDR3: CASSPDPPGSSPLHF

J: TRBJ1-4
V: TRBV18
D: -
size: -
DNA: TGTGCCAGCTCAGTATCCGGGACACGGGACGGCACTGCAACTAATGAAAAACTGTTTTTT
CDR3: CASSVSGTRDGTATNEKLFF

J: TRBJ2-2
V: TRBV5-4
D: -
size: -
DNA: TGTGCCAGCAGTTCGGACAGAGCTCCCATCCCCGGGGAGCTGTTTTTT
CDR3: CASSSDRAPIPGELFF